This T cell receptor (beta chain) originates from a study of blood T cell repertoires in COVID-19. Authors' methods: Estimation of nucleated cell counts relied on the amplification of reference gene primers. Method: immunoSEQ multiplex PCR; TCRdb's copy keeps in-frame clones and lacks some. V and J calls and clone size come straight from that table; D and trimming were deduced from the DNA. The sample records approximately 350,000 clones, over 75% being singletons. Per germline, CDR1 MNHNY and CDR2 SVGAGI (reference sequence). The CDR3 consists of 13 residues. V lost 5 bases and J lost 13; bases outside the gene matches: 10.

Sequenced: PBMCs or T cells enriched from blood (not recorded which). This chain joins TRBV6-6 and TRBJ2-1, with TRBD2 matching 8 bases. The clonotype originates from a man younger than 35 who had recovered from COVID-19. CDR3 sequence (DNA): TGTGCCAGCAGTCCGGGAGGGGGACTAGTACAGTTCTTC. Its translation is CASSPGGGLVQFF.